The rows below give T cell receptor beta chains drawn from one sample of a study of blood T cell repertoires in COVID-19. Measured with immunoSEQ multiplex PCR; TCRdb has only the in-frame clones, and not every one. Counted here are 200,000 or so clones, 86% occurring once; the ten biggest clones make up 0.78%. The sequencing input was peripheral blood. The origin of the receptors is a woman aged 70-85 years with acute or convalescent COVID-19. The CDR3 runs from the conserved cysteine through the conserved F or W.

j_call	v_call	cdr3_aa
TRBJ1-4	TRBV9	CASSVTGGGATNEKLFF
TRBJ2-1	TRBV11-3	CASSDRTSGRNEQFF
TRBJ2-4	TRBV5-1	CASSLGLAGKNIQYF
TRBJ2-1	TRBV10-2	CASSELRDRWGNEQFF
TRBJ2-3	TRBV19	CASSKWATSGTDTQYF
TRBJ1-5	TRBV7-2	CASSSGTGGYQPQHF
TRBJ2-7	TRBV11-3	CASSPLGDPGQYF
TRBJ2-7	TRBV6-5	CASSYSRVLLYEQYF
TRBJ1-5	TRBV2	CASSPRGTGNQPQHF
TRBJ2-3	TRBV10-3	CAISDLADQPTDTQYF
TRBJ1-4	TRBV27	CASSPHSRNEKLFF
TRBJ2-7	TRBV18	CASSRQGGTGEQYF
TRBJ1-2	TRBV6-5	CASRTGGAFYGYTF
TRBJ1-3	TRBV28	CASSSTGVGNTIYF
TRBJ2-7	TRBV2	CASSSEGQGVYEQYF
TRBJ2-2	TRBV6-5	CASRSSQGDTGELFF
TRBJ1-4	TRBV5-6	CASSFSGTQLFF
TRBJ2-3	TRBV15	CATSRVILFTGTSVLDTQYF
TRBJ2-3	TRBV9	CASSVAMSGSPGDTQYF
TRBJ2-1	TRBV6-5	CASKGFEVEQFF
TRBJ1-5	TRBV5-6	CASSPTGDNQPQHF
TRBJ1-2	TRBV14	CASSQEGQANF
TRBJ2-7	TRBV11-1	CASSLSGDRGDEQYF
TRBJ2-3	TRBV5-4	CASSSQGPGGTDTQYF
TRBJ1-2	TRBV7-9	CASSFDGRYHGYTF
TRBJ1-1	TRBV5-1	CASSIWTGVDNTEAFF
TRBJ1-4	TRBV5-1	CASSLGGITNEKLFF